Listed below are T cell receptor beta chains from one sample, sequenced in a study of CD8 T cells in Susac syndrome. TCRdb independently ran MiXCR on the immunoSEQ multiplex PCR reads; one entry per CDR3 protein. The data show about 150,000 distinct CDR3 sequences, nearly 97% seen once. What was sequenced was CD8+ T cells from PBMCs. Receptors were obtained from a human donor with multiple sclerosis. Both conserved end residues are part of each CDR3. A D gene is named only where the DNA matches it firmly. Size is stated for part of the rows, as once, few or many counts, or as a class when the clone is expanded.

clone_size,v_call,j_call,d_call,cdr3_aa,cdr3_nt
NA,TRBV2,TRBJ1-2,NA,CACYQGDPYGYTF,TGTGCCTGTTACCAGGGAGATCCCTATGGCTACACCTTC
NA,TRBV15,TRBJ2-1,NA,CATSLSVSYNEQFF,TGTGCCACCAGTTTATCGGTCTCCTACAATGAGCAGTTCTTC
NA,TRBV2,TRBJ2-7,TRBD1,CATRDRGGEQYF,TGTGCCACCCGGGACAGGGGCGGCGAGCAGTACTTC
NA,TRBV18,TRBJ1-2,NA,CASSSDYGYTF,TGTGCCAGCTCATCAGACTATGGCTACACCTTC
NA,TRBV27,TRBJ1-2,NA,CASSPPSANYGYTF,TGTGCCAGCAGTCCTCCTTCGGCGAACTATGGCTACACCTTC
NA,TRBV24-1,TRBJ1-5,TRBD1,CATSPQGENQPQHF,TGTGCCACCAGTCCCCAGGGGGAAAATCAGCCCCAGCATTTT
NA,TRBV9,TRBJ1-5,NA,CASSPTGDNQPQHF,TGTGCCAGCAGCCCCACCGGGGATAATCAGCCCCAGCATTTT
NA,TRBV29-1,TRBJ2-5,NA,CSVALLSFVGETQYF,TGCAGCGTTGCCCTACTTAGCTTCGTGGGGGAGACCCAGTACTTC
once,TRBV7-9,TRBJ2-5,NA,CASSLGTEETQYF,TGTGCCAGCAGCTTAGGGACAGAAGAGACCCAGTACTTC
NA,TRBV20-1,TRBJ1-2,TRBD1,CSAAWTGEGYGYTF,TGCAGTGCTGCCTGGACAGGGGAAGGCTATGGCTACACCTTC
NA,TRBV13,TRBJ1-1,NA,CASTLKGSGTEAFF,TGTGCCAGCACCCTTAAGGGCTCTGGCACTGAAGCTTTCTTT
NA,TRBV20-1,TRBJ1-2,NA,CSATLGGPLSIYGYTF,TGCAGTGCTACCCTAGGGGGGCCTCTATCCATCTATGGCTACACCTTC
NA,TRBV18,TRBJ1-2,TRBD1,CASSPLGQNWDGYTF,TGTGCCAGCTCACCACTGGGACAGAATTGGGATGGCTACACCTTC
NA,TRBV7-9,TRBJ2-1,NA,CASPSGETGGRNEQFF,TGTGCCAGCCCTAGCGGGGAGACAGGGGGCCGTAATGAGCAGTTCTTC
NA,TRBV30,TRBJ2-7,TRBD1,CAWDAGTGVYEQYF,TGTGCCTGGGATGCCGGGACAGGGGTTTACGAGCAGTACTTC
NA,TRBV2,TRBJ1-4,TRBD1,CASSLNQGATTNEKLFF,TGTGCCAGCAGCCTAAATCAGGGGGCGACGACTAATGAAAAACTGTTTTTT
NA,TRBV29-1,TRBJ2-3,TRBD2,CSVDSTSGGDTQYF,TGCAGCGTTGATTCGACTAGCGGGGGGGATACGCAGTATTTT
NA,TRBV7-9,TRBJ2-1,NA,CASSPNGPYNEQFF,TGTGCCAGCAGCCCAAATGGTCCTTACAATGAGCAGTTCTTC
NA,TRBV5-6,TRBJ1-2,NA,CASSPGQRSYGYTF,TGTGCCAGCAGCCCCGGGCAGAGGAGCTATGGCTACACCTTC
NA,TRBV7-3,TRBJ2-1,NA,CASSFSGHSDEQFF,TGTGCCAGCAGCTTTTCCGGACATTCCGATGAGCAGTTCTTC
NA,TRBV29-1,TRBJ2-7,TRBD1,CSVEEGGSYEQYF,TGCAGCGTTGAAGAAGGGGGCAGCTACGAGCAGTACTTC
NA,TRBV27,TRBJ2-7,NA,CASSSTGIEQYF,TGTGCCAGCAGTTCAACGGGGATTGAGCAGTACTTC
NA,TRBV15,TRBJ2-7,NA,CATSLRTYHYEQYF,TGTGCCACCTCTCTTAGAACCTACCACTACGAGCAGTACTTC
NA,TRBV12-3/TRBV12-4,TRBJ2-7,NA,CASSLRTARSSYEQYF,TGTGCCAGCAGTTTAAGGACAGCCCGGAGCTCCTACGAGCAGTACTTC
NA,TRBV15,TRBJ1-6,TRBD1,CATRGTGVSPLHF,TGTGCCACCAGGGGGACAGGGGTTTCACCCCTCCACTTT
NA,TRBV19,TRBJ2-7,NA,CASSAGGTGYEQYF,TGTGCCAGTAGCGCTGGAGGCACCGGCTACGAGCAGTACTTC
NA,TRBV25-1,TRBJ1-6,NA,CASSEPDTALYNSPLHF,TGTGCCAGCAGTGAGCCGGACACCGCCTTATATAATTCACCCCTCCACTTT
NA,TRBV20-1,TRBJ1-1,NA,CSAREGAWTEAFF,TGCAGTGCTAGAGAGGGGGCATGGACTGAAGCTTTCTTT
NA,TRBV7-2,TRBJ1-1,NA,CASSLAPLQARNTEAFF,TGTGCCAGCAGCTTAGCGCCCCTACAGGCTCGGAACACTGAAGCTTTCTTT
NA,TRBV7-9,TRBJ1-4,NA,CASSPGGEKLFF,TGTGCCAGCAGCCCGGGGGGGGAAAAACTGTTTTTT